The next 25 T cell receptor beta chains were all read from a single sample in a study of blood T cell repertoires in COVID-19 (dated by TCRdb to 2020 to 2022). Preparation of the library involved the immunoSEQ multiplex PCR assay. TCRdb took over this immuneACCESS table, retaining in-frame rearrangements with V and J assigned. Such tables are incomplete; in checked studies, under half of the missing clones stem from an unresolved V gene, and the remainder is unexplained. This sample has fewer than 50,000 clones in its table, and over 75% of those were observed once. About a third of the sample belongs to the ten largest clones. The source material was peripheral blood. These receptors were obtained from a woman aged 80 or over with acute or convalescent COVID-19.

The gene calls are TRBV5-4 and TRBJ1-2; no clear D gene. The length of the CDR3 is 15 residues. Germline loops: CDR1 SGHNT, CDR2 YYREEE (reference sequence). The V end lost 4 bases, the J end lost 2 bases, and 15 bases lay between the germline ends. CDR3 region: CASSPVRDSNYGYTF. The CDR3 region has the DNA TGTGCCAGCAGCCCAGTGAGGGATAGCAACTATGGCTACACCTTC.

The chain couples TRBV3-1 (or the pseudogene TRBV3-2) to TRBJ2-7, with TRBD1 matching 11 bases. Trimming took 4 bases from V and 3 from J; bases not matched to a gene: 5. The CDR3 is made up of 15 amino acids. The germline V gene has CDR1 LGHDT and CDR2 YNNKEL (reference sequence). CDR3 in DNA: TGTGCCAGCAGCCGACCGGGACAGGGGGGCTACGAGCAGTACTTC. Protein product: CASSRPGQGGYEQYF.

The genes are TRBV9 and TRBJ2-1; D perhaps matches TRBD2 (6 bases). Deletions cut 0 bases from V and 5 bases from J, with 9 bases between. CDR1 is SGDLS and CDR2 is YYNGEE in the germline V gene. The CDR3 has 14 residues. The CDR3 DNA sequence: TGTGCCAGCAGCGTAGGGGGACTCGACAATGAGCAGTTCTTC. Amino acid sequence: CASSVGGLDNEQFF.

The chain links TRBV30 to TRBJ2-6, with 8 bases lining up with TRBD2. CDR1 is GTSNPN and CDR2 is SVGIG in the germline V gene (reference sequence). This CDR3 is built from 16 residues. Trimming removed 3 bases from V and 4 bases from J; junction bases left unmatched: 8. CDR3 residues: CAWRFPVAGGANVLTF. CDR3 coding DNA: TGTGCCTGGAGGTTTCCAGTAGCGGGGGGGGCCAACGTCCTGACTTTC.

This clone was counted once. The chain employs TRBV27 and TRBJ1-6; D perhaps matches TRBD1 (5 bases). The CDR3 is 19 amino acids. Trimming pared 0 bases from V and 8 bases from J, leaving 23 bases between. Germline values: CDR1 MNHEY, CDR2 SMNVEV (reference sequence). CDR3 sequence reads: CASSLSRGGRQGGHSPLHF. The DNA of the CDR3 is TGTGCCAGCAGTTTATCTCGGGGGGGTCGTCAGGGAGGCCATTCACCCCTCCACTTT.

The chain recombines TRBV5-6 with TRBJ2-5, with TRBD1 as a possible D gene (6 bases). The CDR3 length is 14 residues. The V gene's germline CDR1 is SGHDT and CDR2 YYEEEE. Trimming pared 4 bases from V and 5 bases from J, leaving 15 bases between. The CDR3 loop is CASSPSGVFETQYF. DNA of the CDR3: TGTGCCAGCAGCCCATCAGGGGTATTCGAGACCCAGTACTTC.

The CDR3 here is CASSLAGSVGNEQFF. The CDR3 DNA follows: TGTGCCAGCAGCTTAGCCGGTTCGGTCGGCAATGAGCAGTTCTTC. The V and J genes are TRBV7-2 and TRBJ2-1; D gene ambiguous. The V and J ends lost 0 bases and 6 bases respectively, with 12 bases between them. Germline values: CDR1 SGHTA, CDR2 FQGNSA. There are 15 residues in the CDR3.

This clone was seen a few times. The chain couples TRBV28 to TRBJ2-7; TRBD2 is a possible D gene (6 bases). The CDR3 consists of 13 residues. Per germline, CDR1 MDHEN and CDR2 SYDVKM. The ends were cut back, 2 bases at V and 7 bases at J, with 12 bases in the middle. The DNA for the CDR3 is TGTGCCAGCAGTTTAGGCGGGACCCGTGAGCAGTACTTC. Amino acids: CASSLGGTREQYF.

CDR3 nucleotide sequence: TGTGCCAGCAGTCTCCGACAGGCCTACGAGCAGTACTTC. Its protein is CASSLRQAYEQYF. The chain joins TRBV27 to TRBJ2-7; D possibly corresponds to TRBD1 (6 bases). The CDR3 has 13 amino acids. CDR1 MNHEY and CDR2 SMNVEV come from the germline V gene (reference sequence). The V end was cut by 5 bases, the J end by 2 bases, with 10 bases between.

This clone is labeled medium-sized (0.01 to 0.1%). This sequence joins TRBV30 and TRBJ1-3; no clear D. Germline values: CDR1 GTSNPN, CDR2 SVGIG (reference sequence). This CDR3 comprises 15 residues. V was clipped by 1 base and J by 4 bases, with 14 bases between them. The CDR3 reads CAWSGVSGRGNTIYF. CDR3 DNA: TGTGCCTGGAGTGGGGTCAGTGGGCGCGGAAACACCATATATTTT. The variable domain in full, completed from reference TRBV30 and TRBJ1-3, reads SQTIHQWPATLVQPVGSPLSLECTVEGTSNPNLYWYRQAAGRGLQLLFYSVGIGQISSEVPQNLSASRPQDRQFILSSKKLLLSDSGFYLCAWSGVSGRGNTIYFGEGSWLTVV.

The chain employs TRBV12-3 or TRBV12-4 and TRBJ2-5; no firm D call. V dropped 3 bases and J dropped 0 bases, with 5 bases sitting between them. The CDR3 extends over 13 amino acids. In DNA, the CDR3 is TGTGCCAGCAGTTTTAATGACCAAGAGACCCAGTACTTC. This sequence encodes CASSFNDQETQYF.

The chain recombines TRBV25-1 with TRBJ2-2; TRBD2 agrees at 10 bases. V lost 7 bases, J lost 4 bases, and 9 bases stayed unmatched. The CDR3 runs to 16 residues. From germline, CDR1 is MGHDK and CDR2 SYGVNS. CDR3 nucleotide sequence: TGTGCCAGCACCTCGAGGGGGACTAGCGCCACCGGGGAGCTGTTTTTT. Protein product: CASTSRGTSATGELFF.

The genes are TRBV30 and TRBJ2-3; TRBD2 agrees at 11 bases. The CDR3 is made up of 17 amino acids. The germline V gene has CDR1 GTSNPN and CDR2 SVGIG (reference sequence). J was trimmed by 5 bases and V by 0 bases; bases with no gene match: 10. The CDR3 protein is CAWSVPLAGEQGDTQYF. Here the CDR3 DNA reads TGTGCCTGGAGTGTCCCACTAGCGGGAGAGCAAGGAGATACGCAGTATTTT.

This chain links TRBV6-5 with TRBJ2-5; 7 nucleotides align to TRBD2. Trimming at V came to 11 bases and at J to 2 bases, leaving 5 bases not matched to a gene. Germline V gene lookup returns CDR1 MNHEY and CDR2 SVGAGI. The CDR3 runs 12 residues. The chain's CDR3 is CAAGRGQETQYF. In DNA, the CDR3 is TGTGCCGCAGGGCGGGGGCAAGAGACCCAGTACTTC.

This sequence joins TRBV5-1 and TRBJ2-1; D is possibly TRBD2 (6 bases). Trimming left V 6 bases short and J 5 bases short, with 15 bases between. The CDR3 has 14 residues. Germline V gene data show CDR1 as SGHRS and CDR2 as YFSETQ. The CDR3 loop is CASTPGTPNNEQFF. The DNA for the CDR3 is TGCGCCAGCACCCCAGGGACTCCCAACAATGAGCAGTTCTTC.

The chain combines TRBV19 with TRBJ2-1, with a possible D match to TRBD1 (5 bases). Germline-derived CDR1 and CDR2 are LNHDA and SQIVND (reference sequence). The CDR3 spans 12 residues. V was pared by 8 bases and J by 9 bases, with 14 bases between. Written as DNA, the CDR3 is TGTGCCAGTGGGGCCCATAAGGGTGAGCAGTTCTTC. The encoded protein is CASGAHKGEQFF. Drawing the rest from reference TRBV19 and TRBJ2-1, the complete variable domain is DGGITQSPKYLFRKEGQNVTLSCEQNLNHDAMYWYRQDPGQGLRLIYYSQIVNDFQKGDIAEGYSVSREKKESFPLTVTSAQKNPTAFYLCASGAHKGEQFFGPGTRLTVL.

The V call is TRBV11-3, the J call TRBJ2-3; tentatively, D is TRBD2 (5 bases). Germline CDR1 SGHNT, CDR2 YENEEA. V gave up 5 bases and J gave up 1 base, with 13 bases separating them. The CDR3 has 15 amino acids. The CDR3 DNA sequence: TGTGCCAGCAGCCCCGGAGCGGAACGCACAGATACGCAGTATTTT. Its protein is CASSPGAERTDTQYF.

In nucleotides, the CDR3 is TGCAGCGTTACAGGCTCCGCGAACACTGAAGCTTTCTTT. Residues: CSVTGSANTEAFF. The chain employs TRBV29-1 and TRBJ1-1; D may be TRBD1 (5 bases). CDR3 length equals 13 residues. V was trimmed by 5 bases and J by 1 base, leaving 11 bases between them. Germline V gene lookup returns CDR1 SQVTM and CDR2 ANQGSEA.

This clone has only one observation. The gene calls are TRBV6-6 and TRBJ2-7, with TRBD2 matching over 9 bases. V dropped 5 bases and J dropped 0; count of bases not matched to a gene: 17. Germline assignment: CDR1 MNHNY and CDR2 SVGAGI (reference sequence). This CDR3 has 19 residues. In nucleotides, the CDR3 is TGTGCCAGCAGTCGTGACAGTTTTAGCGGGAGACCCAACTCCTACGAGCAGTACTTC. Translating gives CASSRDSFSGRPNSYEQYF.

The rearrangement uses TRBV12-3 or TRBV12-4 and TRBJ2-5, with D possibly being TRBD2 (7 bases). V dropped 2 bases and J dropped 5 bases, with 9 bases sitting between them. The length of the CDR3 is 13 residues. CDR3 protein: CASSLRGGETQYF. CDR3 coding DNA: TGTGCCAGCAGTTTAAGGGGGGGGGAGACCCAGTACTTC.

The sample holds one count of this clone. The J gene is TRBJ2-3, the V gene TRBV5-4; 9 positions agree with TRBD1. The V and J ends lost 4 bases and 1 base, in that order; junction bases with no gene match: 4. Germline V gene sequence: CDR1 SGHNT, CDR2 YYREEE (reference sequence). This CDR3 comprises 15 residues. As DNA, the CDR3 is TGTGCCAGCAGCGCGGGACAGGGACGCACAGATACGCAGTATTTT. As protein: CASSAGQGRTDTQYF.

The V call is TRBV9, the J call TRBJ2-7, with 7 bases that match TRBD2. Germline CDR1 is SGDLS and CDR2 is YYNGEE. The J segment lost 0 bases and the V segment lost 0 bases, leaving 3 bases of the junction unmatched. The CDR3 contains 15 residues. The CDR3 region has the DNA TGTGCCAGCAGCGTAGCAGCGGGGCCCTCCTACGAGCAGTACTTC. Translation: CASSVAAGPSYEQYF.

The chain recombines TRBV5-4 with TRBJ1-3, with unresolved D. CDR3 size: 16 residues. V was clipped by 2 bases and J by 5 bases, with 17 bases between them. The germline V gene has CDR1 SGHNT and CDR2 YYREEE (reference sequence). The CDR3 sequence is CASSLGGENSRNTIYF. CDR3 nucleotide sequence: TGTGCCAGCAGCTTAGGTGGGGAGAATTCGAGAAACACCATATATTTT.

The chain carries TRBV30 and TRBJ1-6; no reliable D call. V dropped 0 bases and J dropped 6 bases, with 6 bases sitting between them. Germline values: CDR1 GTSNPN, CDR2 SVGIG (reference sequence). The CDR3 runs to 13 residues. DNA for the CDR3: TGTGCCTGGAGTGTCTTAGCTAATTCACCCCTCCACTTT. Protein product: CAWSVLANSPLHF.

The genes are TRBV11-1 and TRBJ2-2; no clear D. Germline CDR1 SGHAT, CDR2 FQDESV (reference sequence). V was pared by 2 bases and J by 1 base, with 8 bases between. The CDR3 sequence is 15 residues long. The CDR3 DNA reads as TGTGCCAGCAGCTTATCCAGGCTGAACACCGGGGAGCTGTTTTTT. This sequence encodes CASSLSRLNTGELFF.